The T cell receptor (beta chain) under discussion was sequenced for a study of beta chain features in type 1 diabetes listed by TCRdb under 2018. For context, the study as a whole: Mean age, gender distribution, total cell number and subset yield did not differ between patients and healthy donors. Across all samples, approximately 98,000,000 sorted cells were examined, and cell number per subset correlated strongly with RNA yield. In the study, TCRB repertoires of sorted circulating CD4+ T cell subsets from recently diagnosed type 1 diabetes patients were compared with those of matched healthy donors. Whereas all 30 or so donors provided naive and central memory subsets, regulatory and stem cell-like memory subsets were isolated from just 8 patients and roughly 8 healthy donors. The full study reports these points: At VDJ recombination sites, type 1 diabetes patients had fewer insertions and more deleted nucleotides, which implies abnormalities in thymic rearrangement. Type 1 diabetes patients showed a moderate but significant shortening of TCRB CDR3 length in all four CD4+ subsets. Only small numbers of individuals were included in the HLA sub-analyses, which left unresolved whether HLA type had any influence on TCRB rearrangement. Because cDNA was sequenced instead of genomic DNA, activated cells with high expression could be over-represented, although the groups did not differ in activation or CD3 levels. Naive, central memory and regulatory TCRB repertoires appeared more similar among patients than among healthy donors. Shorter templates might be favored by PCR, yet because patient and control samples were amplified and corrected together, any such skew would affect both groups equally.

Each donor gave one peripheral blood draw, about 100 mL on average, collected into heparinised tubes. Using a panel that included CD45RO, CCR7, CD25, CD127, CD95 and CD27, naive, central memory, regulatory and stem cell-like memory CD4+ T cells were sorted on a BD FACSAria II. A purity above 95% was achieved for all sorted populations. PBMCs were isolated right away by Lymphoprep density gradient centrifugation and were stained directly, without culture. So that batch effects would be minimized, each experiment stained and sorted samples in pairs, pairing one healthy donor with one patient. Note on this clone: Its antigen has not been determined. Base qualities are not provided; no much larger clone lies one nucleotide away.

The entire isolated RNA was reverse transcribed using the High Capacity cDNA Reverse Transcription Kit, and thus expressed TCRB transcripts were sequenced. Deep immunoSEQ sequencing was performed on naive, central memory and regulatory T cell samples, with an average of roughly 3.3 million total reads per sample. After sorted cells were lysed in RLT buffer, RNA was extracted with DNase-treated RNeasy Micro or Mini kits, with the choice depending on cell number. Each cell subset was processed on its own to prevent cross-contamination, while patient and healthy donor samples were processed together. TCRB sequences were amplified from cDNA with the immunoSEQ multiplex PCR, producing 87-bp fragments spanning the CDR3 region. The amplicons were sequenced using the Illumina HiSeq platform. The original methods were these. Synthetic template baselines were used to correct PCR bias computationally, reads within Hamming distance 2 were collapsed together, and singletons that could not be merged were discarded. Reads were aligned against IMGT so that V, D and J genes, CDR3 length and insertions or deletions at six rearrangement sites could be assigned. Within each subset, clonotype counts were normalized to sorted cell number, after which true diversity and Gini coefficients were computed with the tcR R package. The overlap coefficient, calculated on TCRB nucleotide sequences, was used to quantify repertoire sharing. Out-of-frame TCRB sequences from naive cells were analyzed to stand in for the pre-selection repertoire. TCRdb holds this immuneACCESS table with in-frame rearrangements only. Some clones are missing; in checked studies, unresolved V genes explain under half, and the rest has no known cause. Clone size and V and J calls were adopted from that table, with D and trimming inferred from the DNA. The sample table records about 900,000 clones; 15% to 20% of these occur just once. 0.023% of the sample lies in the top ten.

Germline trimming: 7 bases from V, 4 bases from J; junction bases outside gene matches: 10. CDR1 is given as SGDLS and CDR2 as YYNGEE, both from the germline V gene. From cysteine to phenylalanine, the CDR3 is 15 amino acids long. This entry keeps only the CDR3 DNA: 45 bases, framed from base 1. The source is a woman aged 18-29 years in good health. The chain was built from TRBV9 and TRBJ2-5; 10 junctional bases match TRBD2. The material sequenced was naive CD4+ T cells from blood. This specimen's cell subset or site label, interpreted: true naive CD4+ T cells. CDR3 sequence: CASGLAGGVGETQYF. In nucleotide form, the sequence is TGTGCCAGCGGTTTAGCGGGAGGCGTTGGAGAGACCCAGTACTTC.